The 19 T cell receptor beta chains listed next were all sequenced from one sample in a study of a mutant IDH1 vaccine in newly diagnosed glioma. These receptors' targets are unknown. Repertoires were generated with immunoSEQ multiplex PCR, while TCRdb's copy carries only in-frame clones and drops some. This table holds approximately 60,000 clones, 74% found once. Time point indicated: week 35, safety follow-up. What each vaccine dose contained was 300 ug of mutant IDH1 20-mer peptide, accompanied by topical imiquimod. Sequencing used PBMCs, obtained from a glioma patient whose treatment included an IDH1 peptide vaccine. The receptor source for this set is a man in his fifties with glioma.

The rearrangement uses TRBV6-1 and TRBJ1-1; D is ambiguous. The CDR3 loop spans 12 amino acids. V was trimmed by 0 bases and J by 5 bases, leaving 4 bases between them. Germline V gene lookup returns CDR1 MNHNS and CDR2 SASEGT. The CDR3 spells CASSEAWTEAFF. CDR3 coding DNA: TGTGCCAGCAGTGAAGCGTGGACTGAAGCTTTCTTT.

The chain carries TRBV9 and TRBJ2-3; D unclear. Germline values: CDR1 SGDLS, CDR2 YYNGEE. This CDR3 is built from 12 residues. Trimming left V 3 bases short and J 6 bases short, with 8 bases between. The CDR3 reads CASSGRWDTQYF. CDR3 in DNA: TGTGCCAGCAGCGGCCGGTGGGATACGCAGTATTTT.

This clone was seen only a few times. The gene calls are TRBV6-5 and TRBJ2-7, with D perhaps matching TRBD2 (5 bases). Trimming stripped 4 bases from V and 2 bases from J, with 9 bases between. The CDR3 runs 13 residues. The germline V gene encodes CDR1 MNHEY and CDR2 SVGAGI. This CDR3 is CASSSLGTYEQYF. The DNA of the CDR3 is TGTGCCAGCAGTTCCCTCGGGACCTACGAGCAGTACTTC.

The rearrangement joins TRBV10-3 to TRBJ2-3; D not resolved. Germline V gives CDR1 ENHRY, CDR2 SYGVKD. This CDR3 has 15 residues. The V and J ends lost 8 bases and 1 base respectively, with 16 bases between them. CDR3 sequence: CAIRASQSGTDTQYF. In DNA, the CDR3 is TGTGCCATCCGGGCCAGCCAGTCCGGCACAGATACGCAGTATTTT.

This chain's CDR3 is CASSSGQGNYGYTF. Written as DNA, the CDR3 is TGTGCCAGCAGTTCGGGACAGGGGAACTATGGCTACACCTTC. The chain combines TRBV28 with TRBJ1-2; TRBD1 matches at 10 bases. CDR1 and CDR2 from the germline V gene are MDHEN and SYDVKM. This CDR3 is 14 amino acids long. Losses at the gene ends were 4 bases for V and 2 bases for J; bases not matched to a gene: 1.

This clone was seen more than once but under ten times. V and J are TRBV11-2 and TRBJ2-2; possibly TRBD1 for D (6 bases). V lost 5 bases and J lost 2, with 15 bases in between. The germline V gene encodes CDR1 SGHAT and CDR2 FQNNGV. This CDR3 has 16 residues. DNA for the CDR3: TGTGCCAGCAGCCCCGGGACATCAAGTAACACCGGGGAGCTGTTTTTT. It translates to CASSPGTSSNTGELFF. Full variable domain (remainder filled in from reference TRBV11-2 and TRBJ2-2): EAGVAQSPRYKIIEKRQSVAFWCNPISGHATLYWYQQILGQGPKLLIQFQNNGVVDDSQLPKDRFSAERLKGVDSTLKIQPAKLEDSAVYLCASSPGTSSNTGELFFGEGSRLTVL.

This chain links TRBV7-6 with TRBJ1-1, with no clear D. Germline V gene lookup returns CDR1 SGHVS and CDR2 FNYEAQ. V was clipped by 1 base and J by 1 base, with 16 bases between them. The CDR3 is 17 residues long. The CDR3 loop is CASSLEGSGSPNTEAFF. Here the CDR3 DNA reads TGTGCCAGCAGCTTAGAAGGATCAGGAAGCCCGAACACTGAAGCTTTCTTT. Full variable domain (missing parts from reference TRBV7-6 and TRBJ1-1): GAGVSQSPRYKVTKRGQDVALRCDPISGHVSLYWYRQALGQGPEFLTYFNYEAQQDKSGLPNDRFSAERPEGSISTLTIQRTEQRDSAMYRCASSLEGSGSPNTEAFFGQGTRLTVV.

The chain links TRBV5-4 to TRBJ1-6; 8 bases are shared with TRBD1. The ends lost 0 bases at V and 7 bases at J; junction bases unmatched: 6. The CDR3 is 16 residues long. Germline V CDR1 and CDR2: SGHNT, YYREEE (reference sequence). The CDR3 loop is CASSLDRGIRNSPLHF. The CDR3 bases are TGTGCCAGCAGCTTGGACAGGGGGATACGAAATTCACCCCTCCACTTT.

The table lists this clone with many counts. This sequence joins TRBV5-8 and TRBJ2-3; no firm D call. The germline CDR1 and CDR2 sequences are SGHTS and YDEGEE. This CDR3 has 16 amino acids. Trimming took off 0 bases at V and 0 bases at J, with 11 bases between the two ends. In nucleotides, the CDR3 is TGTGCCAGCAGCTTGGTACGGGCGGTAAGCACAGATACGCAGTATTTT. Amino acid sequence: CASSLVRAVSTDTQYF.

CDR3 in amino acids: CAWSGAAGGNYGYTF. The CDR3 DNA follows: TGTGCCTGGAGTGGAGCGGCAGGGGGCAACTATGGCTACACCTTC. This chain joins TRBV30 and TRBJ1-2; 8 bases agree with TRBD1. Unmatched junction bases numbered 6, after V lost 1 base and J lost 2 bases. The germline V gene has CDR1 GTSNPN and CDR2 SVGIG (reference sequence). This CDR3 comprises 15 residues.

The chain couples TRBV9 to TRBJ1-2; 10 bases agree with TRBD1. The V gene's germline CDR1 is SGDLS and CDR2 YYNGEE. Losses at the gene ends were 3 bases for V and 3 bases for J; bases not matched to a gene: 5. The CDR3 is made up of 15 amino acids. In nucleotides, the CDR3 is TGTGCCAGCAGCGACCGGGACAGGGGCGACTATGGCTACACCTTC. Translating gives CASSDRDRGDYGYTF.

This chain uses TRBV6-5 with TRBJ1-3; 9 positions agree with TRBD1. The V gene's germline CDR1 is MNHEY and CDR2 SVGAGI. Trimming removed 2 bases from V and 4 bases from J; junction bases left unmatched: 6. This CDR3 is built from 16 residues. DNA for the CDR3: TGTGCCAGCAGTTACCTTGGGACAGGGACCGGAAACACCATATATTTT. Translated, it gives CASSYLGTGTGNTIYF.

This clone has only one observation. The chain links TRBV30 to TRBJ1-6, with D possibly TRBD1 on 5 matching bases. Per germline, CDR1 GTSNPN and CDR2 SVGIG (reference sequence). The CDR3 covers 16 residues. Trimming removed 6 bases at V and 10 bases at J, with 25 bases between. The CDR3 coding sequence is TGTGCCTGCACTACCACCAGTCGGGGCAATGCGTCACCCCTCCACTTT. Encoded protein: CACTTTSRGNASPLHF. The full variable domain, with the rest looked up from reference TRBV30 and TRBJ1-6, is SQTIHQWPATLVQPVGSPLSLECTVEGTSNPNLYWYRQAAGRGLQLLFYSVGIGQISSEVPQNLSASRPQDRQFILSSKKLLLSDSGFYLCACTTTSRGNASPLHFGNGTRLTVT.

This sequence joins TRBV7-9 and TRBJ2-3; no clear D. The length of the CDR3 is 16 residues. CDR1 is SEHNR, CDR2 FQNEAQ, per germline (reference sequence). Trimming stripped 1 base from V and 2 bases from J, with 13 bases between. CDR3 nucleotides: TGTGCCAGCAGCTTAGGCGGATCCCCTTCCACAGATACGCAGTATTTT. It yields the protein CASSLGGSPSTDTQYF. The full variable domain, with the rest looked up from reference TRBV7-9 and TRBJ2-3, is DTGVSQNPRHKITKRGQNVTFRCDPISEHNRLYWYRQTLGQGPEFLTYFQNEAQLEKSRLLSDRFSAERPKGSFSTLEIQRTEQGDSAMYLCASSLGGSPSTDTQYFGPGTRLTVL.

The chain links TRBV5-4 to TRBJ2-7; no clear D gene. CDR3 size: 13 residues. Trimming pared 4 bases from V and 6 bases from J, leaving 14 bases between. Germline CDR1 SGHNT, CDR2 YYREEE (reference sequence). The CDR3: CASSPSWGGEQYF. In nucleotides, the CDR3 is TGTGCCAGCAGCCCCAGTTGGGGTGGCGAGCAGTACTTC.

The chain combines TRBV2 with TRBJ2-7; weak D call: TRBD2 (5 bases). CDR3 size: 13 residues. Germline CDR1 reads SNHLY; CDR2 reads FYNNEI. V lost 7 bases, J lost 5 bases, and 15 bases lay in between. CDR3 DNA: TGTGCCAGCAAAGGACCGGGAACCAACGAGCAGTACTTC. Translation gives CASKGPGTNEQYF.

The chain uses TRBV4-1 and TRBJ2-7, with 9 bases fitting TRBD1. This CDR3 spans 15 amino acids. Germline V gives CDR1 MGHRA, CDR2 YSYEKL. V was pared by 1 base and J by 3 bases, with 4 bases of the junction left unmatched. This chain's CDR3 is CASSQAGTGSYEQYF. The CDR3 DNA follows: TGCGCCAGCAGCCAAGCCGGGACAGGGAGCTACGAGCAGTACTTC.

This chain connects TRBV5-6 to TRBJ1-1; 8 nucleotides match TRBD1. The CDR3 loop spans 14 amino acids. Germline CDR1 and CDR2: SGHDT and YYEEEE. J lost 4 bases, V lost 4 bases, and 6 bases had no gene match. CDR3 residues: CASSPGQVLTEAFF. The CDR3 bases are TGTGCCAGCAGCCCGGGACAGGTCCTCACTGAAGCTTTCTTT.

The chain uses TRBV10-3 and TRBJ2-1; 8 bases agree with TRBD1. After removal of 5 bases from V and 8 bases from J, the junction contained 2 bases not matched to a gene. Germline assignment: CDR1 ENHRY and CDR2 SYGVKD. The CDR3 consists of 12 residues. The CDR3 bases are TGTGCCATCAGTCACAGGGGGTATGAGCAGTTCTTC. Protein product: CAISHRGYEQFF.